Reported below is one T cell receptor beta chain. Its antigen is not known. This sample stems from a study of CXCR3-negative and CXCR3-positive naive CD8 T cells. Study overall: Summed over all libraries, TRB reads came to 130 million to 150 million, with about 1.5 +/- 0.3 million per library.

The study's findings and limits: Naive subsets expressed similar surface CD5; TRB CDR3 features served to infer TCR strength. Whereas both naive subsets had comparably high diversity, memory CD8+ cells had much lower diversity.

Germline CDR1 and CDR2: MGHRA and YSYEKL. CDR3 length: 17 amino acids. Through 5' RACE with UMI labels, the TRB cDNA libraries were prepared. TCRdb reprocessed the 5' RACE reads; each CDR3 protein has one entry and no DNA is given. The data show 100,000 to 150,000 distinct CDR3 sequences, and the top ten clones hold 0.29%. The J gene is TRBJ2-7, the V gene TRBV4-1. The receptor was isolated from a human donor in good health. Some clones in this sample may be carry-over from other donors' samples. Sequencing input: naive CXCR3- CD8+ T cells from blood. Sample subset: CD45RO-CCR7+CD27+CD95- naive CD8+ T cells lacking CXCR3 (TNR3-). The chain's CDR3 is CASSQSVGTGGSYEQYF.